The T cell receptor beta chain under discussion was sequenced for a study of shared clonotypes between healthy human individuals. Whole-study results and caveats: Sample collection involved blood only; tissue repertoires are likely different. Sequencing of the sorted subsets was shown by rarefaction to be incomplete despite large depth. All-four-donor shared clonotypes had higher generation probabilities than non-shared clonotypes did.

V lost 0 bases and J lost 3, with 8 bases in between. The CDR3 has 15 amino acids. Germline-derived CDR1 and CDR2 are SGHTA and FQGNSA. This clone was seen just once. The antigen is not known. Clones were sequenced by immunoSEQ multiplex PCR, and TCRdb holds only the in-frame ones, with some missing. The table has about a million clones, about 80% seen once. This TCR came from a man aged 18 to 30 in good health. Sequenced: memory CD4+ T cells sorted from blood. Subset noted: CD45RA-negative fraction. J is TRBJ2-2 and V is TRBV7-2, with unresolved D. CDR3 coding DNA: TGTGCCAGCAGCTTAGCGGGCCAGTACACCGGGGAGCTGTTTTTT. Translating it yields CASSLAGQYTGELFF.